This T cell receptor beta chain was retrieved from a study of blood T cell repertoires in COVID-19. Only in-frame clones appear in the TCRdb table, and some are missing; sequencing was by immunoSEQ multiplex PCR. The sample yields 140,000 to 150,000 clones, roughly 90% seen once. Trimming pared 1 base from V and 4 bases from J, leaving 16 bases between. Germline V lookup: CDR1 MNHNS, CDR2 SASEGT. The CDR3 is 17 residues long. Sequenced material: peripheral blood. The TCR originated in a human donor in a cohort sampled during active COVID-19. The V gene is TRBV6-1, the J gene TRBJ2-2, with D tentatively TRBD1 (6 bases). CDR3 sequence reads: CASSEVRQAGVTGELFF. The CDR3, as DNA: TGTGCCAGCAGTGAAGTTCGTCAGGCAGGGGTCACCGGGGAGCTGTTTTTT.